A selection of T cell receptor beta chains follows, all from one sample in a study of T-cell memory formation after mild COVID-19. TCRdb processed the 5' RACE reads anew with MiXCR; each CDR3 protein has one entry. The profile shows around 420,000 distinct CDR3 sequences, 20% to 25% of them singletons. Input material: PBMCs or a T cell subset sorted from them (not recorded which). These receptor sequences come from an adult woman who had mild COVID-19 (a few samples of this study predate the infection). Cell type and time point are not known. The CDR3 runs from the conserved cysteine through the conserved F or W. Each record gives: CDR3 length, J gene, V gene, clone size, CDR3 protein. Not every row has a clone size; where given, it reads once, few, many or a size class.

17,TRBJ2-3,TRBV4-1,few,CASSQERASGSTDTQYF
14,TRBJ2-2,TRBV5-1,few,CASKPEVRDGELFF
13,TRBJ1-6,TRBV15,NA,CATRPQGNSPLHF
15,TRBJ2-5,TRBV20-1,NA,CSARVVDGAGETQYF
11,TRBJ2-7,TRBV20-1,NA,CRAGGPYEQYF
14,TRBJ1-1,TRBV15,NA,CATSRDLSATEAFF
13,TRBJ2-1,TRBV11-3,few,CASSNRDYIEQFF
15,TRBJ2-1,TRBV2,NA,CASMTSGNSYNEQFF
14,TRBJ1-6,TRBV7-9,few,CASTGGGANSPLHF
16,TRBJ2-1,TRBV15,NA,CATSRDYRGGQSEQFF
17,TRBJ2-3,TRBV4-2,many,CASSQGQAGGGTDTQYF
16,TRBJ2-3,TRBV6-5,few,CASSPPKRGYTDTQYF
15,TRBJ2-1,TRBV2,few,CASSAGLAGLNEQFF
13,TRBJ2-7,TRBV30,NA,CAWSQSDPSEQYF
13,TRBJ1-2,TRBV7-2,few,CAGGQGAGYGYTF
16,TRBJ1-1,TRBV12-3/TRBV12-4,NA,CASTRDRGPLNTEAFF
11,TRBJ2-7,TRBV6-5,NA,CASSYSGEQYF
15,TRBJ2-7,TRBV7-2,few,CASSFFRQPKYEQYF
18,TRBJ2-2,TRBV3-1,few,CASSSYRGRGTNTGELFF
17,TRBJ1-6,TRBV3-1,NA,CASSLRQWTAGGAPLHF
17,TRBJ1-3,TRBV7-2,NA,CASSRERTSSTGNTIYF
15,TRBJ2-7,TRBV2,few,CASSEGQGVIGEQYF
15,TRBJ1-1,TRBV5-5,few,CASSLVGQVNTEAFF
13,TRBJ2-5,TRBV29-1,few,CSARDKGQETQYF
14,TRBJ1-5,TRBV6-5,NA,CASSYTGSFSPQHF
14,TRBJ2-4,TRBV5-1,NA,CASSSLTGENIQYF
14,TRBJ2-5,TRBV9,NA,CASSWSRVGETQYF
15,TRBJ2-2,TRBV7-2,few,CASSPLRPGTGELFF
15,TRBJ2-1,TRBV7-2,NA,CASSLGLAGSDEQFF